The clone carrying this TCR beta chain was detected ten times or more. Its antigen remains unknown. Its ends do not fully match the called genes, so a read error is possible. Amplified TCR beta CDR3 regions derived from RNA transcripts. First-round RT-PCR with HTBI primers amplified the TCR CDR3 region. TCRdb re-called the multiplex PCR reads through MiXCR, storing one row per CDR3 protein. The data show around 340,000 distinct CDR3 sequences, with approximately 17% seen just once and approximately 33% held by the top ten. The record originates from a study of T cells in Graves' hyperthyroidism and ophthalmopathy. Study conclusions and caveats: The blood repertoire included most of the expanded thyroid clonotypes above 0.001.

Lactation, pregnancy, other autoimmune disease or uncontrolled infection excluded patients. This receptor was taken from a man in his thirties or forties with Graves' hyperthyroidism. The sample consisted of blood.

The CDR3 DNA sequence: TGCACCAGCAGCTTGACGGTAGAGATTGGGAAAGCTTTCTTT. As protein: CTSSLTVEIGKAFF. This chain joins TRBV5-1 and TRBJ1-1; no clear D gene. The germline gives CDR1 SGHRS, CDR2 YFSETQ. This CDR3 has 14 residues.